This T cell receptor (beta chain) is from a study of blood T cell repertoires in COVID-19. Across the study: Nucleic acid was either cDNA or gDNA, and it came from T cells, B-cell-depleted T cells, or PBMCs.

CDR1 is MDHEN and CDR2 is SYDVKM in the germline V gene. The CDR3 totals 16 residues. The trim removed 3 bases at V and 12 bases at J, leaving 9 bases unmatched. Clones were sequenced by immunoSEQ multiplex PCR, and TCRdb holds only the in-frame ones, with some missing. The repertoire has under 75,000 clones, around 90% of them found once; the top ten carry around 13%. The chain has TRBV28 and TRBJ2-1; 15 bases are a match to TRBD2. The material sequenced was peripheral blood. The receptor comes from a man in his sixties with active COVID-19. CDR3 region: CASSLSGLAGGIRQFF. In nucleotides, the CDR3 is TGTGCCAGCAGTTTGTCCGGACTAGCGGGGGGGATTCGGCAGTTCTTC.